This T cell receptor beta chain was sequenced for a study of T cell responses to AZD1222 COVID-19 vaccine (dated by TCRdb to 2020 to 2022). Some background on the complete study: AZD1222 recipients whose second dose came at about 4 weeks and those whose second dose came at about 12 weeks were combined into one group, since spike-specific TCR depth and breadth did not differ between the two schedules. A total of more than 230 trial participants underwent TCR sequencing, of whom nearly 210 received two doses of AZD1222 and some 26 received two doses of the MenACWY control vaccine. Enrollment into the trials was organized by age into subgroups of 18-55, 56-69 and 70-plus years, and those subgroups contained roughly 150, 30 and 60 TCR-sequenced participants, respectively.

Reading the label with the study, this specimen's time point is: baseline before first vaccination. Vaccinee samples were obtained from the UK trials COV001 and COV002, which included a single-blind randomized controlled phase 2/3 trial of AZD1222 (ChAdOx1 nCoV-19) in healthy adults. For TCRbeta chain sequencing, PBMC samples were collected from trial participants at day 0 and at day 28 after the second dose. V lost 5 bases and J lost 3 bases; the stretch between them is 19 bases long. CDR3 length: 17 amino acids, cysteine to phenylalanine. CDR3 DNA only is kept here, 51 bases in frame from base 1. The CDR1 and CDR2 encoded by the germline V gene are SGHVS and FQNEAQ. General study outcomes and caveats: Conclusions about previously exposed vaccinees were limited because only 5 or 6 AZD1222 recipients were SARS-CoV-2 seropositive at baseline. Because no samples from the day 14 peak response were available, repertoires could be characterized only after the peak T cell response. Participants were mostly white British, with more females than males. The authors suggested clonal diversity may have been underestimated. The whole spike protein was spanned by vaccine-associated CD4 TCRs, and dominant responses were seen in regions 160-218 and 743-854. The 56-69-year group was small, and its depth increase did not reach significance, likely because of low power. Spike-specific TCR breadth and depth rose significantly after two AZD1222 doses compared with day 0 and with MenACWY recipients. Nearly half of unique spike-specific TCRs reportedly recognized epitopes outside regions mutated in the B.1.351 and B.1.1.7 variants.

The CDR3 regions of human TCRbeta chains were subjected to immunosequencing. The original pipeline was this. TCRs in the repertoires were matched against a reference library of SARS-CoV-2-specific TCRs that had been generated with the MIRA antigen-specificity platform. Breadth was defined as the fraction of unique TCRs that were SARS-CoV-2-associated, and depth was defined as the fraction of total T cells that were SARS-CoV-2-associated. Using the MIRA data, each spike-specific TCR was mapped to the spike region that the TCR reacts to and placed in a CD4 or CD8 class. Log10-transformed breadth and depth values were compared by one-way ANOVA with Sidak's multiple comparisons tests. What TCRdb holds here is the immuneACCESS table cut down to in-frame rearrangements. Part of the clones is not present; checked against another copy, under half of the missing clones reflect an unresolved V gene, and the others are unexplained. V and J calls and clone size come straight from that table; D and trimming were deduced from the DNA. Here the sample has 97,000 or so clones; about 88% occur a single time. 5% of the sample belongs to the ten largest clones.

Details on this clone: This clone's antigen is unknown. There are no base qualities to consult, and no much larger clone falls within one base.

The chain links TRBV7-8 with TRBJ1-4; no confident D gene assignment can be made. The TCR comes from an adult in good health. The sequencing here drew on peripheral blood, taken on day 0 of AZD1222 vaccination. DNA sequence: TGTGCCAGCAGCCCCCCTCTCACCAAGACGTCTAATGAAAAACTGTTTTTT. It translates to CASSPPLTKTSNEKLFF.